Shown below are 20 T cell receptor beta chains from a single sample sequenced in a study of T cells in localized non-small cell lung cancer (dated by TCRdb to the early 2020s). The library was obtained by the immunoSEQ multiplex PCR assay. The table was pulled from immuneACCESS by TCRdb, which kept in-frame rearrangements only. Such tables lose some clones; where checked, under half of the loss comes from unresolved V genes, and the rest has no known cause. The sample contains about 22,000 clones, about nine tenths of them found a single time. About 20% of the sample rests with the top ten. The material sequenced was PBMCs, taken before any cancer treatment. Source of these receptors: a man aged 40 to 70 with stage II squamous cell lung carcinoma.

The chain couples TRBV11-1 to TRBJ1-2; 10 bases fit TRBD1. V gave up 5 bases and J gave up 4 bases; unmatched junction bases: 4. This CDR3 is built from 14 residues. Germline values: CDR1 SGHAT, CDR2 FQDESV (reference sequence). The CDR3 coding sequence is TGTGCCAGCAGCGGGGACAGGGGAGGCTATGGCTACACCTTC. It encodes CASSGDRGGYGYTF.

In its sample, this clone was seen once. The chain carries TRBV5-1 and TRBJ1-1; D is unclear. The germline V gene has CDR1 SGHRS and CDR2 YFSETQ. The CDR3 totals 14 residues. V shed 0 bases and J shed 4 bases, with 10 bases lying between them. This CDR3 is CASSLGGRSTEAFF. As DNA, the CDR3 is TGCGCCAGCAGCTTGGGAGGGAGGAGCACTGAAGCTTTCTTT.

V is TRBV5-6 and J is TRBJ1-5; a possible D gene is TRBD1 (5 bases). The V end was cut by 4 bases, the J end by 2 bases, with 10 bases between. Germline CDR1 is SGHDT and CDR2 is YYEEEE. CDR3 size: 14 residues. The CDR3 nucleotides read TGTGCCAGCAGCCCCGGGGGGGGCAATCAGCCCCAGCATTTT. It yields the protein CASSPGGGNQPQHF.

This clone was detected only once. The chain's CDR3 is CASSVKLSGGAQFF. DNA for the CDR3: TGTGCCAGCAGTGTCAAGTTAAGCGGGGGGGCGCAGTTCTTC. The chain couples TRBV6-4 to TRBJ2-1, with 10 bases that match TRBD2. The CDR3 is 14 amino acids. V dropped 4 bases and J dropped 12; count of bases not matched to a gene: 9. Germline CDR1 MRHNA, CDR2 SNTAGT.

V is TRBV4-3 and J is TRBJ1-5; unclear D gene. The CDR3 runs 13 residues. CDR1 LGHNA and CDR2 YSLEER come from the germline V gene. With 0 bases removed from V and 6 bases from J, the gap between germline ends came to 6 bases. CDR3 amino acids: CASSQDPGQPQHF. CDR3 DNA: TGCGCCAGCAGCCAAGATCCGGGTCAGCCCCAGCATTTT.

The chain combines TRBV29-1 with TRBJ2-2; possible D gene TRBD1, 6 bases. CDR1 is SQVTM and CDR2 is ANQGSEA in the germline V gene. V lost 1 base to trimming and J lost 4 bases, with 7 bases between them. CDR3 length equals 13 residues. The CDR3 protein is CSVEGTVTGELFF. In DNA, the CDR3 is TGCAGCGTTGAAGGGACAGTCACCGGGGAGCTGTTTTTT.

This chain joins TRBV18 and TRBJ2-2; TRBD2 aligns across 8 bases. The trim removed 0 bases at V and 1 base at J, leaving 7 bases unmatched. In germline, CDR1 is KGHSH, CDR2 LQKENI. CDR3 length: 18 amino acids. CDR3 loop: CASSPPISGARNTGELFF. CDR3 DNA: TGTGCCAGCTCACCACCGATTAGCGGGGCAAGGAACACCGGGGAGCTGTTTTTT.

CDR3 sequence (DNA): TGTGCCAGCAGCCAAAGGCTAGCTCAAGAGACCCAGTACTTC. It codes for CASSQRLAQETQYF. The chain employs TRBV14 and TRBJ2-5; TRBD2 might be the D (5 bases). V was trimmed by 2 bases and J by 2 bases, leaving 9 bases between them. The germline gives CDR1 SGHDN, CDR2 FVKESK. The CDR3 is 14 amino acids.

Here the CDR3 DNA reads TGCAGCGCACAGGGGCTGGACACTGAAGCTTTCTTT. Residues: CSAQGLDTEAFF. This chain links TRBV29-1 with TRBJ1-1; the match to TRBD1 covers 7 bases. This CDR3 has 12 amino acids. With V trimmed by 7 bases and J by 3 bases, 5 bases remained unmatched. Looked up from germline, CDR1 is SQVTM and CDR2 is ANQGSEA. Full variable domain (outside the CDR3, taken from reference TRBV29-1 and TRBJ1-1): SAVISQKPSRDICQRGTSLTIQCQVDSQVTMMFWYRQQPGQSLTLIATANQGSEATYESGFVIDKFPISRPNLTFSTLTVSNMSPEDSSIYLCSAQGLDTEAFFGQGTRLTVV.

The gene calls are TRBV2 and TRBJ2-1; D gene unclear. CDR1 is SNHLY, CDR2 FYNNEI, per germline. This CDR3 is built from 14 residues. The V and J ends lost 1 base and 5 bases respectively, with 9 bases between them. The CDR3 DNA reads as TGTGCCAGCAGTGAAGATATTGGGGACAATGAGCAGTTCTTC. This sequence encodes CASSEDIGDNEQFF.

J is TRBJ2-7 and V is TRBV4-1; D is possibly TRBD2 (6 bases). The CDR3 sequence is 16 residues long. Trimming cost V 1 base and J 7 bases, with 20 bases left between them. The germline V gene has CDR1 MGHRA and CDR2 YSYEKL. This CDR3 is CASSQGGNLAPGEQYF. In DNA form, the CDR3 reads TGCGCCAGCAGCCAAGGAGGGAACCTAGCGCCCGGGGAGCAGTACTTC.

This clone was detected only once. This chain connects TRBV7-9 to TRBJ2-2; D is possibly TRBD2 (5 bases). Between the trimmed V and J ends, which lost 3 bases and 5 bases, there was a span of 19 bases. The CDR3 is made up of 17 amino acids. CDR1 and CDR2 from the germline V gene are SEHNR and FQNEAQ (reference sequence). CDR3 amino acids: CASSLGEWGVSTGELFF. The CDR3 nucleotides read TGTGCCAGCAGCTTGGGCGAGTGGGGAGTGAGTACCGGGGAGCTGTTTTTT.

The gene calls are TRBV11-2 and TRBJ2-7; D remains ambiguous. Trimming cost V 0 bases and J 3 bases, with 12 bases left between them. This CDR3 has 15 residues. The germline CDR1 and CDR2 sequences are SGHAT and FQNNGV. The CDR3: CASSLDMGYSYEQYF. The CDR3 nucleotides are TGTGCCAGCAGCTTAGATATGGGGTATAGCTACGAGCAGTACTTC.

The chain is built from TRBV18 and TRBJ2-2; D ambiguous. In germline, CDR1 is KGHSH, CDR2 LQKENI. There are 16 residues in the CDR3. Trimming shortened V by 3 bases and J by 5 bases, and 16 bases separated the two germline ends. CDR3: CASSPYDWFYTGELFF. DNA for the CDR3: TGTGCCAGCTCACCGTATGACTGGTTTTATACCGGGGAGCTGTTTTTT.

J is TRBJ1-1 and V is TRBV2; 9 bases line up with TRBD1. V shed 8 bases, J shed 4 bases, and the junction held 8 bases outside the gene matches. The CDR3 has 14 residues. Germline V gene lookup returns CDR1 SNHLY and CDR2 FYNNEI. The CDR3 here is CASRQLDRGTEAFF. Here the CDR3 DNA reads TGTGCCAGCCGGCAGCTGGACAGGGGCACTGAAGCTTTCTTT.

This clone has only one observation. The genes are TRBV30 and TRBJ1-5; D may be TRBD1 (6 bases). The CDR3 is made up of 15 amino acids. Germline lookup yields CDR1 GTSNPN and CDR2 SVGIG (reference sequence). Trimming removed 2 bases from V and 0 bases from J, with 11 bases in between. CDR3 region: CAWSPGTPSNQPQHF. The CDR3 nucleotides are TGTGCCTGGAGTCCCGGGACACCTAGCAATCAGCCCCAGCATTTT.

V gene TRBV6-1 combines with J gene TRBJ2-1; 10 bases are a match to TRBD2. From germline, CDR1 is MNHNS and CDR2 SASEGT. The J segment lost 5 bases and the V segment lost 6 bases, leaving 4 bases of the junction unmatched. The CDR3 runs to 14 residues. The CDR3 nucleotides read TGTGCCAGCAGGACCGGGACTAGCGACAATGAGCAGTTCTTC. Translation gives CASRTGTSDNEQFF.

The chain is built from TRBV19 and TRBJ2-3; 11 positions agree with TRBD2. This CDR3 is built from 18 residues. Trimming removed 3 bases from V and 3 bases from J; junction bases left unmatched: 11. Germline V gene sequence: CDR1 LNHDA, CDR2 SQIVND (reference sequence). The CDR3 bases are TGTGCCAGTAGTATGATCCTAGCGGGAGGTGTCAGAACAGATACGCAGTATTTT. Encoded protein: CASSMILAGGVRTDTQYF.

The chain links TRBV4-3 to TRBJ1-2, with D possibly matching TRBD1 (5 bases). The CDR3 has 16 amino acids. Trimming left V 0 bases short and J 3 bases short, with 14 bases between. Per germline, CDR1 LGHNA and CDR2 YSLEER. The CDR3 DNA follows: TGCGCCAGCAGCCAAGAGTTGGGGGACCGAGACTATGGCTACACCTTC. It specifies CASSQELGDRDYGYTF.

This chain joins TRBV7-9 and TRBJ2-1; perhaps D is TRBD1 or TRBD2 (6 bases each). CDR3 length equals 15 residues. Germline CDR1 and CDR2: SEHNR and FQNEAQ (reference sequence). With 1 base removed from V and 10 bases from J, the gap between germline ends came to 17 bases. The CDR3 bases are TGTGCCAGCAGCTTAGTGTCGGGGGCCGGTGGAGAGCAGTTCTTC. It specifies CASSLVSGAGGEQFF.